This TCR beta chain was recovered during a study of blood T cell repertoires in COVID-19. For the study at large: There were acute and convalescent COVID-19 samples, and they came from the United States, Italy and Spain. In each case, the material was cDNA or gDNA derived from T cells, B-cell-depleted T cells, or PBMCs.

This clone showed up just once. Trimming took off 5 bases at V and 4 bases at J, with 17 bases between the two ends. Germline V CDR1 and CDR2: MNHEY, SMNVEV (reference sequence). The CDR3 runs 15 residues. This table comes from immunoSEQ multiplex PCR, and its TCRdb copy is limited to in-frame clones, with some not included. The sample gives about 160,000 clones, around 82% of which show up once; 6.5% to 9% is in the top ten. The sample was peripheral blood. This rearrangement joins TRBV27 to TRBJ2-5; D is possibly TRBD2 (7 bases). This TCR was sampled from a woman between 35 and 50 years old with COVID-19, enrolled during active disease. This CDR3 is CASSLLGGGPETQYF. In nucleotides, the CDR3 is TGTGCCAGCAGTCTGCTGGGAGGGGGGCCAGAGACCCAGTACTTC.